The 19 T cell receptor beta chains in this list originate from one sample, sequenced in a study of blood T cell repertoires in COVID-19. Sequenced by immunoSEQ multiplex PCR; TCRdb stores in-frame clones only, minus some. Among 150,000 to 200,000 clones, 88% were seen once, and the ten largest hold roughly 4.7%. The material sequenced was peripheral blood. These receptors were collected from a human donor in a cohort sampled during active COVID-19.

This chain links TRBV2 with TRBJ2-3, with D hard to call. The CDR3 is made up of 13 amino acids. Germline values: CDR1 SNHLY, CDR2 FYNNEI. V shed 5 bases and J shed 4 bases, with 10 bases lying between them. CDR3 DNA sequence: TGTGCCAGCAGTATCCGCGGCTCAGATACGCAGTATTTT. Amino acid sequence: CASSIRGSDTQYF.

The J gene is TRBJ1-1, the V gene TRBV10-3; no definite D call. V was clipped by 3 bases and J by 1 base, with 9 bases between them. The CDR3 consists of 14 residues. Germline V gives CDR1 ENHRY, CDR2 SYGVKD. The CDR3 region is CAISEGAGNTEAFF. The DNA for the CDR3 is TGTGCCATCAGTGAAGGTGCAGGGAACACTGAAGCTTTCTTT.

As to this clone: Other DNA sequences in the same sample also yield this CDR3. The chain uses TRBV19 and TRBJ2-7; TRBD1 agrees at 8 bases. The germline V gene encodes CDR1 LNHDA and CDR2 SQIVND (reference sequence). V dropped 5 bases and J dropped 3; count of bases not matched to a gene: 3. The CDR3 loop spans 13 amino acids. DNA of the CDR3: TGTGCCAGTAGTCGGGACAGGAGCTACGAGCAGTACTTC. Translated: CASSRDRSYEQYF.

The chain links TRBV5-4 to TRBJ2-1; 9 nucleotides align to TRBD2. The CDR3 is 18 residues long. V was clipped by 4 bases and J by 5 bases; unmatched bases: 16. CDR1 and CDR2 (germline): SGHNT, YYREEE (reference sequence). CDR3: CASSRGLKAGGPDNEQFF. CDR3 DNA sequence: TGTGCCAGCAGCCGGGGGCTTAAGGCGGGAGGGCCAGACAATGAGCAGTTCTTC.

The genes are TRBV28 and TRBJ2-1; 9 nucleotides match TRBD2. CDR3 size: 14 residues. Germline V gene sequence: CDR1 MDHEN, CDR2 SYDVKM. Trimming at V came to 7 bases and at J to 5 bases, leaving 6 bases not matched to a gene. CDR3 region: CASILAGSNNEQFF. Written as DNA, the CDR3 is TGTGCCAGCATCCTAGCGGGATCGAACAATGAGCAGTTCTTC.

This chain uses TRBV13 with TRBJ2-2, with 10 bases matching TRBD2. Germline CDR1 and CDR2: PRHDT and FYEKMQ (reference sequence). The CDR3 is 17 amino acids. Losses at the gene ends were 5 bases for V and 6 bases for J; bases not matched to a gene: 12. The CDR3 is CASSPGGTSDSAGELFF. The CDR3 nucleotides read TGTGCCAGCAGCCCCGGAGGGACTAGCGATTCCGCCGGGGAGCTGTTTTTT.

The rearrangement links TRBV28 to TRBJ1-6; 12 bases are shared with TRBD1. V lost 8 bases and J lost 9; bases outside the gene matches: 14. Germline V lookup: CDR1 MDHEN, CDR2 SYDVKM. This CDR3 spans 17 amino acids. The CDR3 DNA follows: TGTGCCAGCCAAACAAACCGGGACAGGGGGCTCGGTTCACCCCTCCACTTT. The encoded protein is CASQTNRDRGLGSPLHF.

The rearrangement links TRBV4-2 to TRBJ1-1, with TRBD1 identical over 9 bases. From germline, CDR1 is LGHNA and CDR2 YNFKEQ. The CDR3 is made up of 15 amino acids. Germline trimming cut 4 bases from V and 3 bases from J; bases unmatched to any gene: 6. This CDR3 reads CASSRLGDRDTEAFF. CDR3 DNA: TGTGCCAGCAGCCGCCTAGGGGACAGGGACACTGAAGCTTTCTTT.

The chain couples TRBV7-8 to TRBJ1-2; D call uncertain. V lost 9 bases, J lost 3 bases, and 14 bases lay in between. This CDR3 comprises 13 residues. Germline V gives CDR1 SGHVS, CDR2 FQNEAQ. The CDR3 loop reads CASSPGDYYGYTF. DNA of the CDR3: TGTGCCAGTTCACCGGGAGACTACTATGGCTACACCTTC.

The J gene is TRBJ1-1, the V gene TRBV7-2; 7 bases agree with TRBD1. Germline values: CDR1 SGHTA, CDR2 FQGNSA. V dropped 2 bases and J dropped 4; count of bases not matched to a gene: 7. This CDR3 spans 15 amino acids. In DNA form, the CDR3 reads TGTGCCAGCAGCTTAACGAAGACAGGGATCACTGAAGCTTTCTTT. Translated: CASSLTKTGITEAFF.

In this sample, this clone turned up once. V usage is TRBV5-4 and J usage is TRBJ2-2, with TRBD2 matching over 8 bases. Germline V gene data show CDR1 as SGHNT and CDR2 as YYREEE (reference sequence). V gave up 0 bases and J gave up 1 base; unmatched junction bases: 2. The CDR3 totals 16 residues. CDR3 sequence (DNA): TGTGCCAGCAGCTTGGAGCGGGGGTTGAACACCGGGGAGCTGTTTTTT. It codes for CASSLERGLNTGELFF.

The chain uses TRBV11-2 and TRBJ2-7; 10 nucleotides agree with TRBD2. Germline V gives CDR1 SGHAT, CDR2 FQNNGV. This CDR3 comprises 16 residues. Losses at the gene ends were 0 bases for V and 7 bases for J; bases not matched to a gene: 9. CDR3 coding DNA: TGTGCCAGCAGCTTAGATCCGAAGCGGGGGGGCCAAGAGCAGTACTTC. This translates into CASSLDPKRGGQEQYF. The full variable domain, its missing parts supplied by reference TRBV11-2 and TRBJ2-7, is EAGVAQSPRYKIIEKRQSVAFWCNPISGHATLYWYQQILGQGPKLLIQFQNNGVVDDSQLPKDRFSAERLKGVDSTLKIQPAKLEDSAVYLCASSLDPKRGGQEQYFGPGTRLTVT.

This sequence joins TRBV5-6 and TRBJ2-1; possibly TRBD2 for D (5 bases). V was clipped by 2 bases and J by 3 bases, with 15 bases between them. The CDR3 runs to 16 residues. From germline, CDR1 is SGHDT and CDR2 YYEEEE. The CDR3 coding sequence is TGTGCCAGCAGCTTTTATGGAAGCGGATACTACAATGAGCAGTTCTTC. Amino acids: CASSFYGSGYYNEQFF.

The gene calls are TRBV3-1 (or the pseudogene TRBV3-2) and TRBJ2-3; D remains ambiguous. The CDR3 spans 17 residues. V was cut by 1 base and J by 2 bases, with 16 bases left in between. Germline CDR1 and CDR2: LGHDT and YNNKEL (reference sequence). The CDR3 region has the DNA TGTGCCAGCAGCCAAGTGCTTACCCCCGAACACACAGATACGCAGTATTTT. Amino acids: CASSQVLTPEHTDTQYF.

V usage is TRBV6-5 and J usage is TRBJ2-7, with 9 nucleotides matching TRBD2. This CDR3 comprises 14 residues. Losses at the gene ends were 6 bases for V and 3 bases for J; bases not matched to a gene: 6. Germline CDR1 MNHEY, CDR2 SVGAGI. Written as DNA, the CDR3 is TGTGCCAGCAGCCAGCGGGAGGCCCTCTACGAGCAGTACTTC. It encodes CASSQREALYEQYF.

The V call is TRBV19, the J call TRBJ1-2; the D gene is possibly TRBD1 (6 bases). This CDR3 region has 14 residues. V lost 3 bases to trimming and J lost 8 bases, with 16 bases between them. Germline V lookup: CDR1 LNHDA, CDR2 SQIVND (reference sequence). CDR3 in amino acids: CASSITQGQYGYTF. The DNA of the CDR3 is TGTGCCAGTAGTATCACACAGGGCCAGTACGGCTACACCTTC.

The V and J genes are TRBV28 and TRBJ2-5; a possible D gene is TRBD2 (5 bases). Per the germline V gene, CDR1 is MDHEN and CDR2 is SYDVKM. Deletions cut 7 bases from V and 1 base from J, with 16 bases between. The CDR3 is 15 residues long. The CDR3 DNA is TGTGCCAGCACACACCGAGGGATGCCCCAAGAGACCCAGTACTTC. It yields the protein CASTHRGMPQETQYF.

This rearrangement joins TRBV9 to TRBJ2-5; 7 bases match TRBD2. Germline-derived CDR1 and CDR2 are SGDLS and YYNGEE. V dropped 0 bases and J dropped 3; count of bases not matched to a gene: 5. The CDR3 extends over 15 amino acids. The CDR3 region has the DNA TGTGCCAGCAGCGTAGCGCTGGGGGGGAAAGAGACCCAGTACTTC. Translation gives CASSVALGGKETQYF.

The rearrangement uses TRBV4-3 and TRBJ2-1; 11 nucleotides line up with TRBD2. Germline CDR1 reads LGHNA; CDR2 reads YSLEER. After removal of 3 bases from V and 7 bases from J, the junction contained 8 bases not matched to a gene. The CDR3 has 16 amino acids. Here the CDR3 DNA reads TGCGCCAGCAGCCAGTTTAGCGGGAGGGCCGGGAATGAGCAGTTCTTC. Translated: CASSQFSGRAGNEQFF.